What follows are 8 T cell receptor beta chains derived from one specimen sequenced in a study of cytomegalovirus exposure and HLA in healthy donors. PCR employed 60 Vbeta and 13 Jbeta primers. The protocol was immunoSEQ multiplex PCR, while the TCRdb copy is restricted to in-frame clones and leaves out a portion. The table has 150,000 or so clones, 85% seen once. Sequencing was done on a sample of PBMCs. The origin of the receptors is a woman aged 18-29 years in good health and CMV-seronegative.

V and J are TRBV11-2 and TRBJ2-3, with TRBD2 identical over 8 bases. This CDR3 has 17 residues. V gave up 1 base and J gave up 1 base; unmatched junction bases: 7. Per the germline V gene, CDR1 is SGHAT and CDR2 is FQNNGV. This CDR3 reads CASSLGRSGVGTDTQYF. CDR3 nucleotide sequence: TGTGCCAGCAGCTTAGGTCGTAGCGGGGTGGGCACAGATACGCAGTATTTT.

For the CDR3, the DNA is TGCGCCAGCAGTGCCTCGGACAGGGGGCAAGATGGCTACACCTTC. Translation: CASSASDRGQDGYTF. This chain links TRBV10-1 with TRBJ1-2; TRBD1 matches 11 bases. The CDR3 spans 15 residues. Trimming took 4 bases from V and 6 from J; bases not matched to a gene: 7. Per germline, CDR1 WNHNN and CDR2 SYGVQD (reference sequence).

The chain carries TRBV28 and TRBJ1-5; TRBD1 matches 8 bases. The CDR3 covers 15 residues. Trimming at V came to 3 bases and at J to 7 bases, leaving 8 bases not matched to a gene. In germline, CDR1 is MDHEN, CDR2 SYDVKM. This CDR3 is CASSLGTGGLQPQHF. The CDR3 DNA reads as TGTGCCAGCAGTTTGGGCACAGGGGGACTGCAGCCCCAGCATTTT.

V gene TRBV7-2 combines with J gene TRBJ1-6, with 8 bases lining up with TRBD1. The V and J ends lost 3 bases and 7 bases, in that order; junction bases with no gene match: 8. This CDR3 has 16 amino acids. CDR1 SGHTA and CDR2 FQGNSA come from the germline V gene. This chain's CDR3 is CASSLSGGKGNSPLHF. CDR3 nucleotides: TGTGCCAGCAGCTTGTCAGGGGGCAAGGGAAATTCACCCCTCCACTTT.

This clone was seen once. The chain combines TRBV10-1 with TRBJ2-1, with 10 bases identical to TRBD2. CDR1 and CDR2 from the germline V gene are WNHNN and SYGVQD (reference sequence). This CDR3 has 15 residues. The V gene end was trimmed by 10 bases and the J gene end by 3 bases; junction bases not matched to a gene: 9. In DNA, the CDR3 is TGCGCCACCCCTTATGGACTAGCGGTCTACAATGAGCAGTTCTTC. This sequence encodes CATPYGLAVYNEQFF.

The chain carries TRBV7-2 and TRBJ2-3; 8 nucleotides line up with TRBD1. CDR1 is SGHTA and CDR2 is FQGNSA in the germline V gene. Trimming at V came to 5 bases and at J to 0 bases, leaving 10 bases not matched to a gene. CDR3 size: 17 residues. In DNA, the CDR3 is TGTGCCAGCAGCCCAACAGGGGGAAAGTATAGCACAGATACGCAGTATTTT. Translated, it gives CASSPTGGKYSTDTQYF.

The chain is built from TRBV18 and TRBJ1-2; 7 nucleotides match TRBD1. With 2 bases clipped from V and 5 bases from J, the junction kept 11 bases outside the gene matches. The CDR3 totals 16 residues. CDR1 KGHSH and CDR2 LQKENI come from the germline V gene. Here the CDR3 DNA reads TGTGCCAGCTCACCATCACAGGGGCTTGGGATGTATGGCTACACCTTC. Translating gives CASSPSQGLGMYGYTF.

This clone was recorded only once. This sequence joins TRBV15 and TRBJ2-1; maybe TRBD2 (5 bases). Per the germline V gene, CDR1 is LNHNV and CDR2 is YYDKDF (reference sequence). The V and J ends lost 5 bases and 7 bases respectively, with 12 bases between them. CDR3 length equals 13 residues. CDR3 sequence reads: CATSSDPGNEQFF. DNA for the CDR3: TGTGCCACCAGCTCCGACCCGGGGAATGAGCAGTTCTTC.